A single sample gave rise to the 15 T cell receptor beta chains below, sequenced in a study of OX40 agonist ivuxolimab in advanced cancers. Library preparation used the immunoSEQ multiplex PCR assay. TCRdb retrieved this table from immuneACCESS and kept in-frame rearrangements only. Not all clones are present; in checked studies, unresolved V genes account for under half, and no reason is known for the remainder. The table for this sample lists 35,000 to 45,000 clones; around 87% of them were counted only once. The ten largest clones represent 4.7% of the sample. This material consisted of CD4+ or CD8+ T cells sorted from blood, taken in a trial of the OX40 agonist ivuxolimab. All receptors come from an adult with an advanced solid tumor such as melanoma, head and neck, liver or kidney cancer.

The V gene is TRBV2, the J gene TRBJ2-7, with 11 bases matching TRBD2. The germline V gene has CDR1 SNHLY and CDR2 FYNNEI. CDR3 size: 14 residues. Trimming at V came to 4 bases and at J to 6 bases, leaving 5 bases not matched to a gene. The CDR3 spells CASSGGTSGFEQYF. CDR3 in DNA: TGTGCCAGCAGTGGGGGGACTAGCGGTTTCGAGCAGTACTTC.

The chain employs TRBV5-4 and TRBJ1-2; D may be TRBD1 (6 bases). This CDR3 region has 12 residues. V was trimmed by 1 base and J by 8 bases, leaving 9 bases between them. CDR1 is SGHNT, CDR2 YYREEE, per germline (reference sequence). The CDR3 reads CASSLRDRGYTF. In nucleotides, the CDR3 is TGTGCCAGCAGCTTGAGAGACAGGGGCTACACCTTC.

The CDR3 here is CASSRGAGELFF. The CDR3 coding sequence is TGTGCCAGCAGTCGGGGGGCCGGGGAGCTGTTTTTT. The genes are TRBV6-5 and TRBJ2-2, with 7 bases lining up with TRBD2. Trimming removed 5 bases from V and 6 bases from J; junction bases left unmatched: 0. Germline CDR1 and CDR2: MNHEY and SVGAGI. The CDR3 loop spans 12 amino acids.

The chain joins TRBV10-3 to TRBJ2-7, with TRBD2 as a possible D gene (6 bases). The germline V and J ends were trimmed by 2 bases and 1 base, with 21 bases remaining between them. The CDR3 spans 18 residues. Germline V CDR1 and CDR2: ENHRY, SYGVKD. The CDR3 is CAISEGFGSGVSSYEQYF. The CDR3 region has the DNA TGTGCCATCAGTGAGGGGTTTGGGTCGGGAGTTAGTTCCTACGAGCAGTACTTC.

The chain links TRBV4-3 to TRBJ1-4, with D hard to call. The CDR3 runs 14 residues. CDR1 LGHNA and CDR2 YSLEER come from the germline V gene. With 3 bases removed from V and 4 bases from J, the gap between germline ends came to 9 bases. CDR3 sequence (DNA): TGCGCCAGCAGCCAGATGGGTGGTAATGAAAAACTGTTTTTT. Translation: CASSQMGGNEKLFF.

The chain uses TRBV6-7 and TRBJ2-1; D remains unclear. TRBV6-7 is identified as an open reading frame with a role that is uncertain. Trimming removed 6 bases at V and 5 bases at J, with 11 bases between. The CDR3 length is 13 residues. In nucleotides, the CDR3 is TGTGCCAGCAGCTGGTGGCAGGACAATGAGCAGTTCTTC. Encoded protein: CASSWWQDNEQFF.

The chain has TRBV4-1 and TRBJ2-5; D is ambiguous. V shed 4 bases and J shed 1 base, with 10 bases lying between them. This CDR3 contains 14 residues. Germline CDR1 MGHRA, CDR2 YSYEKL. This chain's CDR3 is CASSPSHAQETQYF. DNA of the CDR3: TGCGCCAGCAGCCCTTCCCACGCCCAAGAGACCCAGTACTTC.

The V call is TRBV7-8, the J call TRBJ1-5, with a tentative D call TRBD1 (5 bases). Between the trimmed V and J ends, which lost 3 bases and 0 bases, there was a span of 9 bases. There are 15 residues in the CDR3. From germline, CDR1 is SGHVS and CDR2 FQNEAQ. CDR3 loop: CASSLGDVSNQPQHF. As DNA, the CDR3 is TGTGCCAGCAGCTTGGGGGACGTTAGCAATCAGCCCCAGCATTTT.

The chain uses TRBV28 and TRBJ2-3; 12 bases map to TRBD2. Trimming at V came to 6 bases and at J to 4 bases, leaving 8 bases not matched to a gene. The CDR3 spans 16 residues. Germline V gene data show CDR1 as MDHEN and CDR2 as SYDVKM. CDR3 coding DNA: TGTGCCAGCAGACCCCCTAGCGGGGGGGCCCCAGATACGCAGTATTTT. The encoded protein is CASRPPSGGAPDTQYF.

The chain uses TRBV2 and TRBJ1-4, with D perhaps TRBD1 (6 bases). This CDR3 contains 14 residues. V gave up 2 bases and J gave up 5 bases, with 9 bases separating them. CDR1 is SNHLY, CDR2 FYNNEI, per germline. The CDR3 here is CASSEQGRNEKLFF. DNA for the CDR3: TGTGCCAGCAGTGAACAGGGGAGGAATGAAAAACTGTTTTTT.

J is TRBJ1-6 and V is TRBV19; 10 nucleotides match TRBD1. CDR1 is LNHDA, CDR2 SQIVND, per germline (reference sequence). V was clipped by 3 bases and J by 6 bases; unmatched bases: 5. The CDR3 consists of 16 residues. The DNA for the CDR3 is TGTGCCAGTAGTATTGGGACAGGGGCCTTTAATTCACCCCTCCACTTT. Residues: CASSIGTGAFNSPLHF. The full variable domain, rest sourced from reference TRBV19 and TRBJ1-6, is DGGITQSPKYLFRKEGQNVTLSCEQNLNHDAMYWYRQDPGQGLRLIYYSQIVNDFQKGDIAEGYSVSREKKESFPLTVTSAQKNPTAFYLCASSIGTGAFNSPLHFGNGTRLTVT.

This chain connects TRBV13 to TRBJ2-3; D remains unclear. V lost 3 bases, J lost 3 bases, and 10 bases lay in between. The germline V gene has CDR1 PRHDT and CDR2 FYEKMQ (reference sequence). This CDR3 is built from 14 residues. The CDR3, as DNA: TGTGCCAGCAGCTTCGCGCGTTCTACAGATACGCAGTATTTT. It is translated as CASSFARSTDTQYF. Filled out from reference TRBV13 and TRBJ2-3, the complete variable domain reads AAGVIQSPRHLIKEKRETATLKCYPIPRHDTVYWYQQGPGQDPQFLISFYEKMQSDKGSIPDRFSAQQFSDYHSELNMSSLELGDSALYFCASSFARSTDTQYFGPGTRLTVL.

Only one count was recorded for this clone. This chain connects TRBV30 to TRBJ1-5; 9 positions agree with TRBD1. Germline V gene sequence: CDR1 GTSNPN, CDR2 SVGIG (reference sequence). CDR3 length equals 14 residues. Trimming cost V 2 bases and J 5 bases; bases outside gene matches: 4. CDR3 in DNA: TGTGCCTGGAGTACAGGGGGCAGGCATCAGCCCCAGCATTTT. It encodes CAWSTGGRHQPQHF.

This chain joins TRBV2 and TRBJ2-7; D perhaps matches TRBD2 (5 bases). The germline V and J ends were trimmed by 2 bases and 7 bases, with 15 bases remaining between them. This CDR3 has 14 residues. Germline CDR1 SNHLY, CDR2 FYNNEI. Written as DNA, the CDR3 is TGTGCCAGCAGTGAATGGCAGGACTTTGGAGAGCAGTACTTC. It translates to CASSEWQDFGEQYF.

The chain carries TRBV5-1 and TRBJ2-2; D is unclear. The germline V gene encodes CDR1 SGHRS and CDR2 YFSETQ. Trimming stripped 4 bases from V and 5 bases from J, with 9 bases between. This CDR3 has 13 amino acids. The CDR3 sequence is CASSLGSTGELFF. The DNA for the CDR3 is TGCGCCAGCAGCCTAGGATCAACCGGGGAGCTGTTTTTT.